This T cell receptor beta chain was identified in a study of T cells in tuberculosis. On the study more broadly: T cells were selected with CD1B tetramers loaded with glucose monomycolate.

Cells were sorted from thawed PBMC rested overnight and stained with GMM-loaded CD1B tetramer, viability dye and anti-CD3. C32 glucose monomycolate from Rhodococcus equi was loaded onto the CD1B tetramers. V dropped 3 bases and J dropped 6 bases, with 30 bases sitting between them. CDR3 size: 19 residues. Germline V gene sequence: CDR1 KGHSH, CDR2 LQKENI. Using immunoSEQ multiplex PCR, the repertoire was profiled, and TCRdb retains in-frame clones only, with some absent. The profile shows 54,000 or so clones, about 86% of them singletons. The clonotype originates from an adult woman with latent tuberculosis. The sample was CD1b-GMM tetramer-negative cells sorted from PBMCs. This chain uses TRBV18 with TRBJ2-7; the D gene is possibly TRBD2 (7 bases). The DNA for the CDR3 is TGTGCCAGCTCACCTCACATGGGGGGGCGCGGCTCAGGCCCCTTCGAGCAGTACTTC. It translates to CASSPHMGGRGSGPFEQYF.